This T cell receptor (beta chain) was sequenced for a study of regulatory T cells in long-lasting Graves disease. Stated time point: newly diagnosed GD, antithyroid drugs for less than 3 months. The TCR library was made from RNA extracted from PBMCs. Building of the TCR beta libraries involved iRepertoire HTBI primers and Arm-PCR of CDR3 regions. TCRdb itself ran the multiplex PCR reads through MiXCR, one entry per CDR3 protein. The sample lists about 430,000 distinct CDR3 sequences; 14% to 15% were seen once. The CDR3 is 15 amino acids. V dropped 3 bases and J dropped 1 base, with 10 bases sitting between them. This clonotype was seen more than once but under ten times. The sample was also reused in another study, on T cells in Graves' hyperthyroidism and ophthalmopathy.

V is TRBV12-3 or TRBV12-4 and J is TRBJ2-1, with D unresolved. The source of this sequence is a woman between 35 and 50 years old with Graves disease. The sequencing used peripheral blood mononuclear cells (PBMCs), collected at new diagnosis, from a patient treated with antithyroid drugs. The CDR3 sequence: CASSFKGGSYNEQFF. Written as DNA, the CDR3 is TGTGCCAGCAGTTTTAAGGGTGGATCCTACAATGAGCAGTTCTTC.